This TCR beta chain derives from a study of vaccination effects on CD4 cells after COVID-19. About the study: The two convalescent patients provided samples 16 days and one week before vaccination.

Whole-study findings and limits: There was marked clonal contraction among infection- and vaccine-induced clones late after vaccination.

As concerns this clone: The target antigen is unknown.

The germline CDR1 and CDR2 sequences are DFQATT and SNEGSKA (reference sequence). The CDR3 has 13 amino acids. The V and J ends lost 3 bases and 3 bases respectively, with 11 bases between them. The data were produced by immunoSEQ multiplex PCR, yet TCRdb's version contains in-frame clones alone and is incomplete. The repertoire holds fewer than 90,000 clones, with roughly 73% as singletons. Sequencing in the ViraFEST assay came after antigen-specific CD4+ T cells had been expanded with viral peptide pools, which were used to stimulate PBMC. Following 10 days of culture, CD4+ T cells were isolated. Confirmation by PCR established that the person had SARS-CoV-2 infection between March and December 2020. IL-2 medium was substituted for half the medium on days 3 and 7.

This material consisted of CD4+ T cells from PBMCs cultured with HIV peptides, taken before COVID-19 vaccination. The subset: HIV-1 Nef peptide pool negative control/reference culture. This rearrangement joins TRBV20-1 to TRBJ1-2; tentatively, D is TRBD1 (5 bases). This sequence was found in a human donor who had a prior SARS-CoV-2 infection. CDR3 residues: CSASSWDYYGYTF. CDR3 sequence (DNA): TGCAGTGCTAGTTCTTGGGACTACTATGGCTACACCTTC.